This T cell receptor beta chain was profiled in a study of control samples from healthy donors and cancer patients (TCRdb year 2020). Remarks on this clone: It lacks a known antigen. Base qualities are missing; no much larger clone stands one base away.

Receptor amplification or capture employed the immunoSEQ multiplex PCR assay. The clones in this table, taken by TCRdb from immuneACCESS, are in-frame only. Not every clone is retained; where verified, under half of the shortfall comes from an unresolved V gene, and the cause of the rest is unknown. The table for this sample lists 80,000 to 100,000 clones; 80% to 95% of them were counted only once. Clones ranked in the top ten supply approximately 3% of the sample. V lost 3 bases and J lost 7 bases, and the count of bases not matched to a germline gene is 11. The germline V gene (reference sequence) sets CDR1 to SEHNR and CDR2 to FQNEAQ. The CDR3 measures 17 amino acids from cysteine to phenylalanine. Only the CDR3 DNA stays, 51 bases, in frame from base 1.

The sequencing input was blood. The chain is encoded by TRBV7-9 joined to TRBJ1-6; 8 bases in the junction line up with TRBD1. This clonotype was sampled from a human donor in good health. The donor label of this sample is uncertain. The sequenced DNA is TGTGCCAGCAGCTTCCCAAAGACAGGGGCAGCCAATTCACCCCTCCACTTT. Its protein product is CASSFPKTGAANSPLHF.